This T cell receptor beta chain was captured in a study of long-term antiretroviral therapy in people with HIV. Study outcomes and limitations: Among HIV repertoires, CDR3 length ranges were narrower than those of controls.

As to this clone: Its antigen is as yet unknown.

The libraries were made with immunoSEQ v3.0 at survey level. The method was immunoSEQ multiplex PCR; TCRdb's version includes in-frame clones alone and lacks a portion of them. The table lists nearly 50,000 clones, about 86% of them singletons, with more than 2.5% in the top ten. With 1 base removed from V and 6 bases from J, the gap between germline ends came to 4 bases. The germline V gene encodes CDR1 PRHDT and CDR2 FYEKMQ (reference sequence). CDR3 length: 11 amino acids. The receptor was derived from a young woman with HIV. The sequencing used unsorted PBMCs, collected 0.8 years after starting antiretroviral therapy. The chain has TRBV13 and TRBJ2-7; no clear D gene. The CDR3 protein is CASSLAAEQYF. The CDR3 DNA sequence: TGTGCCAGCAGCTTAGCCGCCGAGCAGTACTTC.